What follows are 31 T cell receptor beta chains derived from one specimen sequenced in a study of T cells in Graves' hyperthyroidism and ophthalmopathy. RNA transcripts yielded amplified TCR beta CDR3 regions. HTBI primers were used for first-round RT-PCR of the TCR CDR3. TCRdb independently ran MiXCR on the multiplex PCR reads; one entry per CDR3 protein. The data contain about 59,000 distinct CDR3 sequences, roughly 58% of them singletons. The sequenced sample consisted of blood. Receptors originate from a woman aged 55-70 years with Graves' ophthalmopathy.

This clonotype is judged medium-sized. The gene calls are TRBV7-9 and TRBJ1-3, with 7 bases that match TRBD1. V lost 5 bases to trimming and J lost 0 bases; unmatched junction nucleotides: 13. The germline gives CDR1 SEHNR, CDR2 FQNEAQ (reference sequence). The CDR3 has 18 amino acids. The CDR3 nucleotides are TGTGCCAGCAGCCCTAGGCAGACAGGGTCGCCCTCTGGAAACACCATATATTTT. Its translation is CASSPRQTGSPSGNTIYF.

This clonotype has more than one count but fewer than ten. The chain combines TRBV7-9 with TRBJ2-3, with D unresolved. The CDR3 has 15 amino acids. Trimming pared 5 bases from V and 5 bases from J, leaving 17 bases between. Germline V gene data show CDR1 as SEHNR and CDR2 as FQNEAQ (reference sequence). The CDR3 nucleotides are TGTGCCAGCAGCAGTTCCCCGGAGACCAGAGATACGCAGTATTTT. Amino acid sequence: CASSSSPETRDTQYF.

This clonotype was counted at least ten times. V is TRBV11-2 and J is TRBJ2-5, with a possible D match to TRBD1 (6 bases). Trimming cost V 5 bases and J 5 bases, with 18 bases left between them. The CDR3 spans 15 residues. The germline V gene encodes CDR1 SGHAT and CDR2 FQNNGV. The CDR3 DNA sequence: TGTGCCAGCAGCCCCCGGGACACCTCCATCGAGACCCAGTACTTC. Translated: CASSPRDTSIETQYF.

In DNA form, the CDR3 reads TGTGCCAGCAGAAAAGAGACAGGGTTGGCGGGTGGGCAGTACTTC. This translates into CASRKETGLAGGQYF. The rearrangement joins TRBV2 to TRBJ2-7; 7 bases line up with TRBD1. The germline gives CDR1 SNHLY, CDR2 FYNNEI. V shed 6 bases and J 9 bases; nucleotides not matched to a gene: 17. The CDR3 consists of 15 residues. Supplemented by reference TRBV2 and TRBJ2-7, the full variable domain reads EPEVTQTPSHQVTQMGQEVILRCVPISNHLYFYWYRQILGQKVEFLVSFYNNEISEKSEIFDDQFSVERPDGSNFTLKIRSTKLEDSAMYFCASRKETGLAGGQYFGPGTRLTVT.

To note about this clonotype: This may arise from a read error, as a much more abundant clone is one base away. V gene TRBV27 combines with J gene TRBJ2-7, with D perhaps TRBD1 (7 bases). Germline V gene data show CDR1 as MNHEY and CDR2 as SMNVEV (reference sequence). This CDR3 is built from 14 residues. CDR3 loop: CASSPRRGHNERYF. CDR3 nucleotide sequence: TGTGCCAGCAGTCCTCGGAGGGGGCACAACGAGCGGTACTTC.

This sequence joins TRBV11-3 and TRBJ2-3, with 9 positions matching TRBD2. The germline V gene encodes CDR1 SGHNT and CDR2 YENEEA. The CDR3 has 17 residues. Losses at the gene ends were 5 bases for V and 0 bases for J; bases not matched to a gene: 9. The CDR3 bases are TGTGCCAGCAGCCCCCTGAGCGGGGGGCTTAGCACAGATACGCAGTATTTT. Protein product: CASSPLSGGLSTDTQYF.

This clonotype was detected many times. The chain joins TRBV7-2 to TRBJ2-7; 12 nucleotides line up with TRBD2. The CDR3 contains 16 residues. The V gene end was trimmed by 5 bases and the J gene end by 2 bases; junction bases not matched to a gene: 7. Germline-derived CDR1 and CDR2 are SGHTA and FQGNSA. The CDR3 loop is CASSPGLAGRTYEQYF. The CDR3 nucleotides are TGTGCCAGCAGCCCAGGACTAGCGGGGCGCACCTACGAGCAGTACTTC.

The sample holds many counts of this clonotype. J is TRBJ1-1 and V is TRBV15; 8 bases map to TRBD1. CDR1 is LNHNV and CDR2 is YYDKDF in the germline V gene (reference sequence). This CDR3 is built from 14 residues. V shed 3 bases, J shed 6 bases, and the junction held 6 bases outside the gene matches. The CDR3 DNA is TGTGCCACCAGCAGCCTCAGGGGGCTGGCTGAAGCTTTCTTT. It specifies CATSSLRGLAEAFF. Supplemented by reference TRBV15 and TRBJ1-1, the full variable domain reads DAMVIQNPRYQVTQFGKPVTLSCSQTLNHNVMYWYQQKSSQAPKLLFHYYDKDFNNEADTPDNFQSRRPNTSFCFLDIRSPGLGDTAMYLCATSSLRGLAEAFFGQGTRLTVV.

This chain uses TRBV9 with TRBJ1-5; TRBD1 matches 11 bases. In germline, CDR1 is SGDLS, CDR2 YYNGEE. V lost 3 bases, J lost 7 bases, and 6 bases stayed unmatched. CDR3 size: 15 residues. The CDR3 nucleotides read TGTGCCAGCAGCGAGGACAGGGGGCCTGGGCAGCCCCAGCATTTT. This gives the protein CASSEDRGPGQPQHF.

Concerning this clonotype itself: The CDR3 does not end in the conserved phenylalanine or tryptophan, so this is likely a read error. The chain links TRBV7-9 to TRBJ2-1; 8 bases match TRBD1. Germline CDR1 reads SEHNR; CDR2 reads FQNEAQ (reference sequence). This CDR3 comprises 15 residues. This CDR3 is CASGLRGQAYNEQFL. The CDR3 coding sequence is TGTGCCAGCGGCTTACGGGGACAGGCCTATAATGAGCAGTTCCTC.

This clonotype was seen at least ten times. The rearrangement links TRBV10-2 to TRBJ2-1; D possibly matches TRBD1 or TRBD2 (5 bases each). CDR1 and CDR2 from the germline V gene are WSHSY and SAAADI. The V and J ends lost 4 bases and 3 bases respectively, with 13 bases between them. The CDR3 runs to 15 residues. The CDR3 DNA is TGCGCCAGCAGTGGGGACCGCCAAGGCTACAATGAGCAGTTCTTC. Protein product: CASSGDRQGYNEQFF.

V and J are TRBV7-3 and TRBJ2-2; 8 nucleotides agree with TRBD1. V lost 4 bases to trimming and J lost 1 base; unmatched junction nucleotides: 5. The CDR3 contains 16 residues. Germline-derived CDR1 and CDR2 are SGHTA and FQGTGA. The CDR3 is CASSSAGTGNTGELFF. The CDR3 coding sequence is TGTGCCAGCAGCTCAGCCGGGACAGGGAACACCGGGGAGCTGTTTTTT.

The chain couples TRBV20-1 to TRBJ1-5; the D gene is possibly TRBD1 (5 bases). CDR1 is DFQATT and CDR2 is SNEGSKA in the germline V gene (reference sequence). Trimming removed 3 bases at V and 7 bases at J, with 22 bases between. The CDR3 totals 16 residues. CDR3: CSARGIRGLGEQPQHF. In DNA form, the CDR3 reads TGCAGTGCTAGGGGGATTCGGGGGTTAGGCGAGCAGCCCCAGCATTTT.

Many counts were recorded for this clonotype. This chain joins TRBV7-2 and TRBJ2-3, with 13 bases that match TRBD2. Germline-derived CDR1 and CDR2 are SGHTA and FQGNSA. CDR3 length equals 14 residues. J gave up 9 bases and V 5 bases, and 5 bases lay outside the gene matches. CDR3 DNA sequence: TGTGCCAGCAGCCCCACTAGCGGGAGGGGGACGCAGTATTTT. Its translation is CASSPTSGRGTQYF.

This clonotype has at least ten counts. The gene calls are TRBV27 and TRBJ2-1, with D possibly TRBD2 on 5 matching bases. CDR1 is MNHEY, CDR2 SMNVEV, per germline (reference sequence). The CDR3 covers 12 residues. Trimming removed 3 bases from V and 6 bases from J, with 6 bases in between. CDR3 DNA sequence: TGTGCCAGCAGTTTCGGAGGCAATGAGCAGTTCTTC. Its protein product is CASSFGGNEQFF.

V gene TRBV7-2 combines with J gene TRBJ2-7; D not resolved. Germline V gene data show CDR1 as SGHTA and CDR2 as FQGNSA. The germline V and J ends were trimmed by 9 bases and 3 bases, with 9 bases remaining between them. The CDR3 is made up of 11 amino acids. The CDR3 sequence is CARGVHYEQYF. Here the CDR3 DNA reads TGTGCCAGAGGTGTCCACTACGAGCAGTACTTC.

V and J are TRBV6-2 or TRBV6-3 and TRBJ2-5; D is unclear. There are 13 residues in the CDR3. Germline loops: CDR1 MNHEY, CDR2 SVGEGT. V was pared by 8 bases and J by 5 bases, with 15 bases between. CDR3 DNA: TGTGCCAGCGGTGCCGGGCTGTTGGAGACCCAGTACTTC. Its translation is CASGAGLLETQYF.

This sequence joins TRBV7-9 and TRBJ1-5; a weak D match, TRBD1 (6 bases). The V gene lost 4 bases and the J gene lost 4 bases, with 14 bases spanning the gap. The CDR3 runs 15 residues. Per the germline V gene, CDR1 is SEHNR and CDR2 is FQNEAQ (reference sequence). The CDR3 DNA reads TGTGCCAGCAGCTATACGGACAGCACTAATCAGCCCCAGCATTTT. Translated, it gives CASSYTDSTNQPQHF.

This sequence joins TRBV6-1 and TRBJ1-1; D might be TRBD1 (6 bases). Germline V lookup: CDR1 MNHNS, CDR2 SASEGT. The CDR3 length is 13 residues. V was pared by 3 bases and J by 5 bases, with 10 bases between. The chain's CDR3 is CASSDRGQTEAFF. The DNA of the CDR3 is TGTGCCAGCAGTGACCGGGGGCAGACTGAAGCTTTCTTT.

A word on this clonotype: The junction does not match germline at one end; this may be a read error. The chain is built from TRBV2 and TRBJ1-2; D perhaps matches TRBD1 (5 bases). Germline V gives CDR1 SNHLY, CDR2 FYNNEI. The CDR3 has 15 amino acids. Written as DNA, the CDR3 is TGTGCCAGCAGAGAAGCAGCGGGGGTATACTATGGCTACACCTTC. Protein: CASREAAGVYYGYTF. The variable domain in full, with the rest retrieved from reference TRBV2 and TRBJ1-2, is EPEVTQTPSHQVTQMGQEVILRCVPISNHLYFYWYRQILGQKVEFLVSFYNNEISEKSEIFDDQFSVERPDGSNFTLKIRSTKLEDSAMYFCASREAAGVYYGYTFGSGTRLTVV.

In this sample, this clonotype turned up many times. V is TRBV19 and J is TRBJ2-1, with TRBD2 as a possible D gene (6 bases). In germline, CDR1 is LNHDA, CDR2 SQIVND (reference sequence). This CDR3 has 14 residues. Trimming cost V 1 base and J 10 bases, with 14 bases left between them. The chain's CDR3 is CASSIGLRSGEQFF. CDR3 nucleotide sequence: TGTGCCAGTAGTATAGGACTAAGGAGCGGGGAGCAGTTCTTC.

On this clonotype itself: Its ends do not fully match the called genes, so a read error is possible. In DNA form, the CDR3 reads TGTACCAGCAGCCCGGGGAGCCGGTCGGGTGAAAAACTGTTTTTT. As protein: CTSSPGSRSGEKLFF. This chain uses TRBV5-4 with TRBJ1-4, with D unclear. The CDR3 is made up of 15 amino acids. Germline V gene lookup returns CDR1 SGHNT and CDR2 YYREEE (reference sequence).

The rearrangement uses TRBV9 and TRBJ2-5; 7 bases map to TRBD1. The trim removed 0 bases at V and 5 bases at J, leaving 10 bases unmatched. The CDR3 has 16 residues. The germline V gene encodes CDR1 SGDLS and CDR2 YYNGEE. CDR3 nucleotides: TGTGCCAGCAGCGTAGCTAGAGGACAGGTATGGGAGACCCAGTACTTC. Translating gives CASSVARGQVWETQYF. Looking up the rest from reference TRBV9 and TRBJ2-5 gives the full variable domain: DSGVTQTPKHLITATGQRVTLRCSPRSGDLSVYWYQQSLDQGLQFLIQYYNGEERAKGNILERFSAQQFPDLHSELNLSSLELGDSALYFCASSVARGQVWETQYFGPGTRLLVL.

This clonotype showed up many times. V gene TRBV20-1 combines with J gene TRBJ2-7; D is perhaps TRBD2 (6 bases). Trimming removed 5 bases from V and 0 bases from J, with 17 bases in between. From germline, CDR1 is DFQATT and CDR2 SNEGSKA (reference sequence). The CDR3 has 15 amino acids. CDR3 coding DNA: TGCAGTGCTCCTCAAATGGGACTCACCTCCTACGAGCAGTACTTC. Translated: CSAPQMGLTSYEQYF.

By share of the sample, this clonotype is medium-sized. The V and J genes are TRBV29-1 and TRBJ1-2; 8 bases are a match to TRBD1. With 3 bases clipped from V and 5 bases from J, the junction kept 11 bases outside the gene matches. CDR3 length: 15 residues. Germline CDR1 reads SQVTM; CDR2 reads ANQGSEA. As DNA, the CDR3 is TGCAGCGTTGACCCCCGGACAGGGACTAGGTATGGCTACACCTTC. The encoded protein is CSVDPRTGTRYGYTF. The full variable domain, with the rest looked up from reference TRBV29-1 and TRBJ1-2, is SAVISQKPSRDICQRGTSLTIQCQVDSQVTMMFWYRQQPGQSLTLIATANQGSEATYESGFVIDKFPISRPNLTFSTLTVSNMSPEDSSIYLCSVDPRTGTRYGYTFGSGTRLTVV.

This clonotype has a single count. The chain uses TRBV30 and TRBJ2-7; D unclear. Trimming took 2 bases from V and 7 from J, leaving 12 bases between them. The CDR3 loop spans 12 amino acids. The germline V gene has CDR1 GTSNPN and CDR2 SVGIG (reference sequence). As DNA, the CDR3 is TGTGCCTGGAGTAGACCGGGTAATGAGCAGTACTTC. Translated, it gives CAWSRPGNEQYF.

The chain carries TRBV13 and TRBJ1-2; 7 bases are a match to TRBD1. The ends lost 2 bases at V and 4 bases at J; junction bases unmatched: 7. The CDR3 loop spans 15 amino acids. Germline values: CDR1 PRHDT, CDR2 FYEKMQ (reference sequence). CDR3 DNA: TGTGCCAGCAGCTTACGGACACAGGGGATCTATGGCTACACCTTC. This codes for CASSLRTQGIYGYTF.

In this sample, this clonotype turned up many times. This chain uses TRBV12-3 or TRBV12-4 with TRBJ2-3, with 7 bases that match TRBD2. Germline trimming cut 0 bases from V and 0 bases from J; bases unmatched to any gene: 15. The CDR3 has 20 residues. The CDR3 DNA reads TGTGCCAGCAGTTTAGCGCTCGGCTTCAGTAGCGGGTCTAGCACAGATACGCAGTATTTT. It encodes CASSLALGFSSGSSTDTQYF.

This clonotype was recorded at least ten times. The V call is TRBV12-3 or TRBV12-4, the J call TRBJ2-7; D uncertain. Trimming removed 5 bases from V and 2 bases from J, with 10 bases in between. The CDR3 runs 13 residues. CDR3 in DNA: TGTGCCAGCAGTACTGCCATAGCCTACGAGCAGTACTTC. Its translation is CASSTAIAYEQYF.

This clonotype was observed at least ten times. The chain uses TRBV7-9 and TRBJ2-3; 12 bases line up with TRBD2. The J segment lost 5 bases and the V segment lost 6 bases, leaving 6 bases of the junction unmatched. CDR1 and CDR2 from the germline V gene are SEHNR and FQNEAQ (reference sequence). The CDR3 spans 15 residues. The CDR3 region is CASSRLAGDKDTQYF. CDR3 DNA: TGTGCCAGCAGTCGACTAGCGGGAGATAAAGATACGCAGTATTTT.

This clonotype is medium-sized (0.01 to 0.1%) by share. The rearrangement joins TRBV20-1 to TRBJ2-7; 8 nucleotides align to TRBD2. The ends lost 5 bases at V and 4 bases at J; junction bases unmatched: 7. In germline, CDR1 is DFQATT, CDR2 SNEGSKA (reference sequence). There are 13 residues in the CDR3. The CDR3 loop reads CSARPGLGYEQYF. DNA for the CDR3: TGCAGTGCTCGACCGGGACTAGGGTACGAGCAGTACTTC.